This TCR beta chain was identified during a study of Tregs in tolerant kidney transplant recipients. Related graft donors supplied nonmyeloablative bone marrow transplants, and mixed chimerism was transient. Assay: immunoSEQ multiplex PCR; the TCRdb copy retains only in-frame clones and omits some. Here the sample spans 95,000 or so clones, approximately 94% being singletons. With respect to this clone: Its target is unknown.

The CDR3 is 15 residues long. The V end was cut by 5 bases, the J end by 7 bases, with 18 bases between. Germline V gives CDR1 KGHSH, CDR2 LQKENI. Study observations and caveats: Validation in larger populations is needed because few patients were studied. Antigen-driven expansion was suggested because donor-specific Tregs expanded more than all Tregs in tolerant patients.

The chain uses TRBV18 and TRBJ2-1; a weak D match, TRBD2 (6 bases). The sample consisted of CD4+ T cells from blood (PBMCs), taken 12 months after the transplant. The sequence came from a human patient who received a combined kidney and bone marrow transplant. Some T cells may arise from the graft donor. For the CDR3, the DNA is TGTGCCAGCTCATGGGGTCGGGAGTGGGCGAATGAGCAGTTCTTC. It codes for CASSWGREWANEQFF.